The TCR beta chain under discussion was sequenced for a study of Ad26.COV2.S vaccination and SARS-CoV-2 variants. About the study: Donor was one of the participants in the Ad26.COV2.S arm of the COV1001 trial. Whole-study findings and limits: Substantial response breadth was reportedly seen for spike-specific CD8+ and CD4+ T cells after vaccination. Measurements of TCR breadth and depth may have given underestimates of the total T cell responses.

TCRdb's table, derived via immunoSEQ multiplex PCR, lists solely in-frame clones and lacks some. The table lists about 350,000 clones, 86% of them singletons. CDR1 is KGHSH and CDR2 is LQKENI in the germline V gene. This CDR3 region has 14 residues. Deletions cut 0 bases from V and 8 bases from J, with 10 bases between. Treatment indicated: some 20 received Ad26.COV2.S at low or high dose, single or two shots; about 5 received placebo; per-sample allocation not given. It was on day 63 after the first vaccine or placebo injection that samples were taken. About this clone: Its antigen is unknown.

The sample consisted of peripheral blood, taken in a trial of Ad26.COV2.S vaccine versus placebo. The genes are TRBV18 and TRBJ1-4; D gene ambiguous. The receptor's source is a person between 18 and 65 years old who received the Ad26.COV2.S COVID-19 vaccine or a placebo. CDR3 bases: TGTGCCAGCTCACCACCCGAGTCGGGCGAAAAACTGTTTTTT. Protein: CASSPPESGEKLFF.